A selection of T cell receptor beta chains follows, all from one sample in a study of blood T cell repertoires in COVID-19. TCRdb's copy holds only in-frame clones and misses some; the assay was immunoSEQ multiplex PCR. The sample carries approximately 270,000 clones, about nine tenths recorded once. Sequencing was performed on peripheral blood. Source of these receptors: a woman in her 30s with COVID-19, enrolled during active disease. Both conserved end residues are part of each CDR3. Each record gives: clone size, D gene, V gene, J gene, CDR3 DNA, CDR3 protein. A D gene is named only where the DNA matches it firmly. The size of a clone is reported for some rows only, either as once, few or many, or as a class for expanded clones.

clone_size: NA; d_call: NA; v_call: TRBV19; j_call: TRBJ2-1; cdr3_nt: TGTGCCAGTAGTATACTCCCTAGTATCAATGAGCAGTTCTTC; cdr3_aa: CASSILPSINEQFF
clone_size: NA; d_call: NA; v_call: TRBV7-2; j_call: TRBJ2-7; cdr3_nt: TGTGCCAGCAGCCTTGGACTGGTCTACGAGCAGTACTTC; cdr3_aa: CASSLGLVYEQYF
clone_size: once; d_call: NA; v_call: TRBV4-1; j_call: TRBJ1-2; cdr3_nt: TGCGCCAGCAGCCCCGAAGGGGTGCGGCGTGGCTACACCTTC; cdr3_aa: CASSPEGVRRGYTF
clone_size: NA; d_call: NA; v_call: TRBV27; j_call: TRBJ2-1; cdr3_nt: TGTGCCAGCAGTTTAAGTGCCGCGGGACCTGAGAGCTCCTACAATGAGCAGTTCTTC; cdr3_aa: CASSLSAAGPESSYNEQFF
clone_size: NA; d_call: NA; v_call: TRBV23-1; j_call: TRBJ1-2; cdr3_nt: TGCGCCAGCAGTCAATGGAGGGACGGCGACTATGGCTACACCTTC; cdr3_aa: CASSQWRDGDYGYTF
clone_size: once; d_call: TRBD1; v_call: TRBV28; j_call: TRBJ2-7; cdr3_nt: TGTGCCAGCACGGACCCACAGGGGGCCCCCCTCTACGAGCAGTACTTC; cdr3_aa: CASTDPQGAPLYEQYF
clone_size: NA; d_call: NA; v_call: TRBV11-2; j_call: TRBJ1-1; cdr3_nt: TGTGCCAGCAGCTTAGATGTCTCTTCAGGGGCCACTGAAGCTTTCTTT; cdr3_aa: CASSLDVSSGATEAFF
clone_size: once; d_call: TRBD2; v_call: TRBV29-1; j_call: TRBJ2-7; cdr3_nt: TGCAGCGTTGATTCGGGACTAGGAACCTACGAGCAGTACTTC; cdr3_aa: CSVDSGLGTYEQYF
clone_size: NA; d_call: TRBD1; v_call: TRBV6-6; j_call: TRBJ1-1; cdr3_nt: TGTGCCAGCCACCGGGACAGCGATCGACCTGAAGCTTTCTTT; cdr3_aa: CASHRDSDRPEAFF
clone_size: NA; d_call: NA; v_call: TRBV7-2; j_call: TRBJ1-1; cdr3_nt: TGTGCCAGCAGCCCGGCGGGATGGGCTGAAGCTTTCTTT; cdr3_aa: CASSPAGWAEAFF
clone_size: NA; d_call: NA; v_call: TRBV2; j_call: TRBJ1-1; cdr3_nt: TGTGCCAGCAGTGGAGGGTGGGTGAACACTGAAGCTTTCTTT; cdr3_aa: CASSGGWVNTEAFF
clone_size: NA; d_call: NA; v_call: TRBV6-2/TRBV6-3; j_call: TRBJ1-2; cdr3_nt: TGTGCCAGCAGTTACTCTCCAGGGGCAGGCTATGGCTACACCTTC; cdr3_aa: CASSYSPGAGYGYTF
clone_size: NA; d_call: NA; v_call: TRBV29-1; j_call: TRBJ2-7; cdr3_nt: TGCAGCGTCCTTATAGGGGGGGGCTACTACGAGCAGTACTTC; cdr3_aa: CSVLIGGGYYEQYF
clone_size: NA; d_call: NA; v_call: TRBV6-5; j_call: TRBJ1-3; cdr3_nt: TGTGCCAGCAGTCAAAGACAGCTCTCTGGAAACACCATATATTTT; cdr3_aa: CASSQRQLSGNTIYF
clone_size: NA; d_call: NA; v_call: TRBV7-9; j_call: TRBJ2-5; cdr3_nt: TGTGCCAGCGAAAGAGGAGGGCTGGAAGAGACCCAGTACTTC; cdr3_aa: CASERGGLEETQYF
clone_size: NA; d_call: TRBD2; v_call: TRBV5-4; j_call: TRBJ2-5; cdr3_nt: TGTGCCAGCAGCCGGGGACTAGCGGACCAAGAGACCCAGTACTTC; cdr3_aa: CASSRGLADQETQYF
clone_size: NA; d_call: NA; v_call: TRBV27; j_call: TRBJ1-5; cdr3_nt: TGTGCCAGCAGTTTATCGTTTCTTAATCAGCCCCAGCATTTT; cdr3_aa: CASSLSFLNQPQHF
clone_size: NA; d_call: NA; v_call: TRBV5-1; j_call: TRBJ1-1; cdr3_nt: TGCGCCAGCAGCGAAGCATCAGGGATCCCTGAAGCTTTCTTT; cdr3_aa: CASSEASGIPEAFF
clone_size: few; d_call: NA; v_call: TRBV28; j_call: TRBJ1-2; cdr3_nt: TGTGCCAGCAGTTTACCCAGCTATGGCTACACCTTC; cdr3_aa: CASSLPSYGYTF
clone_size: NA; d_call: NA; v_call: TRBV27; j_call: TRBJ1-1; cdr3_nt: TGTGCCAGCAGTTTCTCGGGGGGAAGTGAGGCTTTCTTT; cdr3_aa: CASSFSGGSEAFF
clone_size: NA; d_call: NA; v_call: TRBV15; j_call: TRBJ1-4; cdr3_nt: TGTGCCACCAGCCCCGGGGGGTTGGCTGGTGAAAAACTGTTTTTT; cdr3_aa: CATSPGGLAGEKLFF
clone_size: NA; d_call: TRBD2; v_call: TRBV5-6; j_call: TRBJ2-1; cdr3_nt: TGTGCCAGCGCCCGGGGCGGGAGCTCCTACAATGAGCAGTTCTTC; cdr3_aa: CASARGGSSYNEQFF
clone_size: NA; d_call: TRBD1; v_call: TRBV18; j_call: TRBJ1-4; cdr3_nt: TGTGCCAGCTCACAAAACCGACAGGGCGCAACTAATGAAAAACTGTTTTTT; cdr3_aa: CASSQNRQGATNEKLFF
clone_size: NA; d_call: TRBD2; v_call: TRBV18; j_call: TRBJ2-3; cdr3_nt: TGTGCCAGCTCCGTGGCTAGCGGGACAGCAGATACGCAGTATTTT; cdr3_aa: CASSVASGTADTQYF
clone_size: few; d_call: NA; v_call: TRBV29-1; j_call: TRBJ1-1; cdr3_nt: TGCAGCGTGACTCCCGGGAGCCCTACCACTGAAGCTTTCTTT; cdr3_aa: CSVTPGSPTTEAFF
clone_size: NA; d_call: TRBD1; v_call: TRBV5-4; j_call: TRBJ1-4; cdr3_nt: TGTGCCAGCAGCTCGGACAGGGTTGGCGAAAAACTGTTTTTT; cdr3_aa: CASSSDRVGEKLFF
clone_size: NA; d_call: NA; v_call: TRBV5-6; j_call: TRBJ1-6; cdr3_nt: TGTGCCAGCAGCTTGGTGGGAGGAGGTTCACCCCTCCACTTT; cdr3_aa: CASSLVGGGSPLHF
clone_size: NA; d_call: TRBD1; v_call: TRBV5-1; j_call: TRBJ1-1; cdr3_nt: TGCGCCAGCAGCTTTGGTGGACAGGGAACTGAAGCTTTCTTT; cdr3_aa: CASSFGGQGTEAFF
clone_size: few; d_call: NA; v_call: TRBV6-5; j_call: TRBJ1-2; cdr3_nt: TGTGCCAGCAGTTACTCGGCAGGGAACTATGGCTACACCTTC; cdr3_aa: CASSYSAGNYGYTF
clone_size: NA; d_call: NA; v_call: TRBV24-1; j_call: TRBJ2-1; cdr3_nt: TGTGCCACCAGTGATTACAGGCACACCTACAATGAGCAGTTCTTC; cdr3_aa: CATSDYRHTYNEQFF
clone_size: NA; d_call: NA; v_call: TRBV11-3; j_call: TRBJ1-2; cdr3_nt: TGTGCCAGCAGCCCAACAGTTGGCTATGGCTACACCTTC; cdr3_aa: CASSPTVGYGYTF
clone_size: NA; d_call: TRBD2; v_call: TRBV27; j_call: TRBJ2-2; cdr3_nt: TGTGCCACCAGCCGGGCGCTAGCGGTGGCCACCGGGGAGCTGTTTTTT; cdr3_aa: CATSRALAVATGELFF
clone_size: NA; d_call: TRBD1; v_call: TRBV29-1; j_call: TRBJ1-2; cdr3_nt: TGCAGCGTTGTAGGGACAGGGAGGGTTGGCTACACCTTC; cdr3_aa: CSVVGTGRVGYTF
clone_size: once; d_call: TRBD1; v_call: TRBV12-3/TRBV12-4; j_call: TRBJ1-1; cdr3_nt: TGTGCCAGCAGTGACGACAGGGCCCCTGAAGCTTTCTTT; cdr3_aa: CASSDDRAPEAFF
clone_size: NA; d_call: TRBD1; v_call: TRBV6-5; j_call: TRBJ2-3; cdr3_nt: TGTGCCAGCAGTTACCGGGACAGGACGGATACGCAGTATTTT; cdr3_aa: CASSYRDRTDTQYF
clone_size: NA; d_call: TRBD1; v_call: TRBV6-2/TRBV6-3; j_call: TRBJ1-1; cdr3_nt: TGTGCCAGCAGCCCGGGACAGGGGAGGAGTAGGGGCGCTGAAGCTTTCTTT; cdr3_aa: CASSPGQGRSRGAEAFF
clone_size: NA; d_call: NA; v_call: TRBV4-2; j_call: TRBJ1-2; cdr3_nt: TGTGCCAGCAGCCAAGGGGACACGGACTATGGCTACACCTTC; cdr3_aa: CASSQGDTDYGYTF
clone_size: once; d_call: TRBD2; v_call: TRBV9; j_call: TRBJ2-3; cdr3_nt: TGTGCCAGCAGCGTAGTAGGGACTAGCGGCACAGATACGCAGTATTTT; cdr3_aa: CASSVVGTSGTDTQYF
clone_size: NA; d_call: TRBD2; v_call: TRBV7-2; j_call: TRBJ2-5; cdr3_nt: TGTGCCAGCGCGGGTATAGCGGGAGGGGGGGAGACCCAGTACTTC; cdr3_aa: CASAGIAGGGETQYF
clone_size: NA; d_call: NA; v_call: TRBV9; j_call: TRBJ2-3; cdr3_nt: TGTGCCAGCAGCGTAGGACTAGGCGCAGATACGCAGTATTTT; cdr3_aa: CASSVGLGADTQYF
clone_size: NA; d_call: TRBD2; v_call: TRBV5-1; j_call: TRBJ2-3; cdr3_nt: TGCGCCAGCAGCTCACATACTAGCGGGGCTACAGATACGCAGTATTTT; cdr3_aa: CASSSHTSGATDTQYF
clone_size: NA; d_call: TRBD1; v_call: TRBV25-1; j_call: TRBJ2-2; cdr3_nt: TGTGCCAGCAGTGAGACAGGGTTCACCGGGGAGCTGTTTTTT; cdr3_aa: CASSETGFTGELFF
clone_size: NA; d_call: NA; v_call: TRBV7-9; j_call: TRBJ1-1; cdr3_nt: TGTGCCAGCAGCTTAGCGGGGACATTCGCTTTCTTT; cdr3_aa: CASSLAGTFAFF
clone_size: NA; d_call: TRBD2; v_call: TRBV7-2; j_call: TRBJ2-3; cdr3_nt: TGTGCCAGCAGCTCCGGACTAGGAATTTCAGATACGCAGTATTTT; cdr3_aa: CASSSGLGISDTQYF
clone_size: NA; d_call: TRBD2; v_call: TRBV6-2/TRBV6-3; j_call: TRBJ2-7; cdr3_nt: TGTGCCAGCAGTTACGGGAGGGATCGGGCAGTTTACTACGAGCAGTACTTC; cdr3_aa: CASSYGRDRAVYYEQYF
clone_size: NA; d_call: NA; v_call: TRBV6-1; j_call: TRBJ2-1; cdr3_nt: TGTGCCAGCAGTGAAGGGGCTGTGGGTGAGCAGTTCTTC; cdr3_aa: CASSEGAVGEQFF
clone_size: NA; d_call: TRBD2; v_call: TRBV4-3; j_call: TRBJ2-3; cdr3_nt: TGCGCCAGCAGCCTTGCGGGAGCGGGGACAGATACGCAGTATTTT; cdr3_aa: CASSLAGAGTDTQYF
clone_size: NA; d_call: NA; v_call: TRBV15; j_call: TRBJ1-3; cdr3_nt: TGTGCCATTTCAGGCCTTACTGGAAACACCATATATTTT; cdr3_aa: CAISGLTGNTIYF
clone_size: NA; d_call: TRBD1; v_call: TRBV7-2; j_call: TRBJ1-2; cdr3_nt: TGTGCCAGCAGCTTAGACAGGGGGCCTAACTATGGCTACACCTTC; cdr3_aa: CASSLDRGPNYGYTF
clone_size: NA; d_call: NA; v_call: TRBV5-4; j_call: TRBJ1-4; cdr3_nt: TGTGCCAGCAGCTCTATGACCCCAGGCGAAAAACTGTTTTTT; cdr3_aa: CASSSMTPGEKLFF
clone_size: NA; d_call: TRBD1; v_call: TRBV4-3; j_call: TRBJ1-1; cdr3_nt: TGCGCCAGCAGCCATCAAACAGGGGGCTCTGAAGCTTTCTTT; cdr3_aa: CASSHQTGGSEAFF
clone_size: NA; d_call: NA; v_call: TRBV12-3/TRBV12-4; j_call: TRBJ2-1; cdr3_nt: TGTGCCAGCAGTCTCTCGGCCTACAATGAGCAGTTCTTC; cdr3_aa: CASSLSAYNEQFF
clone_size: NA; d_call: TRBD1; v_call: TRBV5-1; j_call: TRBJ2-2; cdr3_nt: TGCGCCAGCAGCTTGGATCGGGACAGCGGGGAGCTGTTTTTT; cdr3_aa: CASSLDRDSGELFF
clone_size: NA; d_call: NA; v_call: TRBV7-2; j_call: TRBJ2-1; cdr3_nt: TGTGCCAGCAGCTTATCTTACAACAATGAGCAGTTCTTC; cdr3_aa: CASSLSYNNEQFF
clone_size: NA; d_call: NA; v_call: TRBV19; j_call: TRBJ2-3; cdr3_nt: TGTGCCAGTAGCCCCGTGCGGTCGGCAGATACGCAGTATTTT; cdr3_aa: CASSPVRSADTQYF
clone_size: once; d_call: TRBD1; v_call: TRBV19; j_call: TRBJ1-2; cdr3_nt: TGTGCCAGTAGTCGACAGGGGGACTATGGCTACACCTTC; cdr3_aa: CASSRQGDYGYTF
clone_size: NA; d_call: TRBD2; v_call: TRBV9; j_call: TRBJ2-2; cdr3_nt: TGTGCCAGCAGCGCGCTTTCCGGGACTAGCGGGAGGGATATCACCGGGGAGCTGTTTTTT; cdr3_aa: CASSALSGTSGRDITGELFF